Given below is one T cell receptor beta chain in context. Generated by immunoSEQ multiplex PCR, the TCRdb table keeps only in-frame clones and is missing some. The sample contains about 15,000 clones, about four fifths of which appear only once. The data are from a study of tumor-infiltrating lymphocytes in localized non-small cell lung cancer. Between the trimmed V and J ends, which lost 2 bases and 9 bases, there was a span of 21 bases. Germline V gene lookup returns CDR1 SGHDT and CDR2 YYEEEE. The length of the CDR3 is 16 residues. This TCR was sampled from a human donor with non-small cell lung cancer. The sequencing sample was made of lung tumor tissue. The chain recombines TRBV5-6 with TRBJ2-1; D might be TRBD2 (9 bases). CDR3 DNA: TGTGCCAGCAGCTTCTATATCGCTAGCGGGACAGGTGAGCAGTTCTTC. It translates to CASSFYIASGTGEQFF.